Listed below are T cell receptor beta chains from one sample, sequenced in a study of T-cell reconstitution after alpha-beta-depleted transplantation in children. TCRdb ran MiXCR on the PCR reads and lists one entry per CDR3 protein. Here the sample spans 750,000 to 950,000 distinct CDR3 sequences, under 20% being singletons. Sample: PBMCs, mostly from graft donor cells, taken 360 days after TCRalphabeta/CD19-depleted stem cell transplant. All receptors derive from a male patient between 5 and 17 years old who had a stem cell transplant for acute lymphoblastic leukemia, so the T cells may come from the graft donor. Both conserved end residues are part of each CDR3. Each record gives: J gene, V gene, CDR3 protein.

j_gene: TRBJ2-7
v_gene: TRBV5-1
CDR3aa: CASSLVSGTTSEQYF

j_gene: TRBJ1-1
v_gene: TRBV29-1
CDR3aa: CSAHTDRVTEAFF

j_gene: TRBJ1-1
v_gene: TRBV29-1
CDR3aa: CRANRALNTEAFF

j_gene: TRBJ2-3
v_gene: TRBV15
CDR3aa: CATSERYSGTRTDTQYF

j_gene: TRBJ2-3
v_gene: TRBV4-1
CDR3aa: CASSHGTGYGTDTQYF

j_gene: TRBJ2-5
v_gene: TRBV28
CDR3aa: CASSNEPPGGETQYF

j_gene: TRBJ2-1
v_gene: TRBV7-6
CDR3aa: CASSSSGAGLKNEQFF

j_gene: TRBJ1-5
v_gene: TRBV20-1
CDR3aa: CSARQTHNQPQHF

j_gene: TRBJ2-1
v_gene: TRBV20-1
CDR3aa: CSKRTSGKDEQFF

j_gene: TRBJ2-1
v_gene: TRBV5-1
CDR3aa: CASSLRQVGEQFF

j_gene: TRBJ2-2
v_gene: TRBV3-1
CDR3aa: CASSQGSLGIRELFF

j_gene: TRBJ2-7
v_gene: TRBV5-1
CDR3aa: CASSRDWGDEQYF

j_gene: TRBJ1-5
v_gene: TRBV20-1
CDR3aa: CSASRSGTQPQHF

j_gene: TRBJ2-3
v_gene: TRBV15
CDR3aa: CATSLGKMTDTQYF

j_gene: TRBJ2-1
v_gene: TRBV7-2
CDR3aa: CASSLGPTGGSSYNEQFF

j_gene: TRBJ1-3
v_gene: TRBV2
CDR3aa: CASSGQFSGNTIYF

j_gene: TRBJ1-2
v_gene: TRBV29-1
CDR3aa: CSVSGTGGYGYTF

j_gene: TRBJ1-6
v_gene: TRBV6-5
CDR3aa: CASSYRWRGPNSPLHF

j_gene: TRBJ1-5
v_gene: TRBV3-1
CDR3aa: CASSRYSNQPQHF

j_gene: TRBJ2-1
v_gene: TRBV4-1
CDR3aa: CASSQYLTGYNEQFF

j_gene: TRBJ2-7
v_gene: TRBV20-1
CDR3aa: CSARGQDSYEQYF

j_gene: TRBJ2-7
v_gene: TRBV5-1
CDR3aa: CASSLLAGVTFYEQYF

j_gene: TRBJ2-1
v_gene: TRBV27
CDR3aa: CASSFQGSYNEQFF

j_gene: TRBJ2-5
v_gene: TRBV24-1
CDR3aa: CATSGLAGGLQETQYF

j_gene: TRBJ1-1
v_gene: TRBV6-5
CDR3aa: CASSYSTGEGRANTEAFF

j_gene: TRBJ1-4
v_gene: TRBV5-6
CDR3aa: CASSLDPGTGREKLFF

j_gene: TRBJ2-4
v_gene: TRBV28
CDR3aa: CASSFLGERNIQYF

j_gene: TRBJ2-7
v_gene: TRBV4-1
CDR3aa: CASSQDPTSGQPPYEQYF

j_gene: TRBJ2-1
v_gene: TRBV20-1
CDR3aa: CSARVSGVYNEQFF

j_gene: TRBJ2-7
v_gene: TRBV5-6
CDR3aa: CASSIGRATYEQYF

j_gene: TRBJ2-5
v_gene: TRBV7-6
CDR3aa: CASSLEAQGLRGETQYF

j_gene: TRBJ1-2
v_gene: TRBV7-3
CDR3aa: CASSPTRSGGYTF

j_gene: TRBJ1-1
v_gene: TRBV30
CDR3aa: CAWSVKGGSTEAFF

j_gene: TRBJ2-7
v_gene: TRBV4-1
CDR3aa: CASSQVQTRPYEQYF

j_gene: TRBJ1-1
v_gene: TRBV18
CDR3aa: CASSRTSNTEAFF

j_gene: TRBJ2-1
v_gene: TRBV27
CDR3aa: CASRRTGTYNEQFF

j_gene: TRBJ1-1
v_gene: TRBV20-1
CDR3aa: CSAGRDIMNTEAFF

j_gene: TRBJ2-1
v_gene: TRBV9
CDR3aa: CASSGSGSRHEQFF

j_gene: TRBJ1-1
v_gene: TRBV27
CDR3aa: CASSFTRVMNTEAFF

j_gene: TRBJ2-1
v_gene: TRBV29-1
CDR3aa: CSVAGTSGSDEQFF

j_gene: TRBJ2-7
v_gene: TRBV6-1
CDR3aa: CASSPPPLAPSSYEQYF

j_gene: TRBJ2-1
v_gene: TRBV24-1
CDR3aa: CATSDLTSGRDEQFF

j_gene: TRBJ1-5
v_gene: TRBV12-3/TRBV12-4
CDR3aa: CASSRTGMGQPQHF

j_gene: TRBJ2-7
v_gene: TRBV10-3
CDR3aa: CAISESLAGVSPHEQYF

j_gene: TRBJ2-7
v_gene: TRBV5-1
CDR3aa: CASSLARMYEQYF